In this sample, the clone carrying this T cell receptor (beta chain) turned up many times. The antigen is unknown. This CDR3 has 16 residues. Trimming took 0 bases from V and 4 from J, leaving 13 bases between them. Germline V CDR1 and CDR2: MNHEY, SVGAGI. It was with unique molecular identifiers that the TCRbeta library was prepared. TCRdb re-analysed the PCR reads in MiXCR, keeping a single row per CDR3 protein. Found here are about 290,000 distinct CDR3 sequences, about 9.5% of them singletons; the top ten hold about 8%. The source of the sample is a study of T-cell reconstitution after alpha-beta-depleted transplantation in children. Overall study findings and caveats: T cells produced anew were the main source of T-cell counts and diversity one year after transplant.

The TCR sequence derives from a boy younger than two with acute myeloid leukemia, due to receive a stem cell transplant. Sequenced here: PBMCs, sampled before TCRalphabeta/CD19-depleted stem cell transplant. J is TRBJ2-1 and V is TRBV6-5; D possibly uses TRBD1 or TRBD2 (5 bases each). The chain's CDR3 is CASSYSSQGRYNEQFF. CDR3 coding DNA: TGTGCCAGCAGTTACTCGTCGCAGGGACGATACAATGAGCAGTTCTTC.